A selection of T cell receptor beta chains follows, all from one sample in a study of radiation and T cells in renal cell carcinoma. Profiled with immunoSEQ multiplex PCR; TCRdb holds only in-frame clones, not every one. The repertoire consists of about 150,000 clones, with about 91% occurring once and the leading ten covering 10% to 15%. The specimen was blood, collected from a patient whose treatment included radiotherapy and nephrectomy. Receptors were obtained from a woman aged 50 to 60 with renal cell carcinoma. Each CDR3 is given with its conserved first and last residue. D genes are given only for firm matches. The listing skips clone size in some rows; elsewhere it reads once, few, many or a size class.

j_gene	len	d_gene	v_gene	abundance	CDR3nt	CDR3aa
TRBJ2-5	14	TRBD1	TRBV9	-	TGTGCCAGCAGCCCCCGACAGGGGCAAGAGACCCAGTACTTC	CASSPRQGQETQYF
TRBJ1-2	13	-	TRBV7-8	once	TGTGCCAGCAGCTTAGACACATACTATGGCTACACCTTC	CASSLDTYYGYTF
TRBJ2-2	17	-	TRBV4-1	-	TGCGCCAGCACCCTAACGGGCGGGGCCGTAGGCACCGGGGAGCTGTTTTTT	CASTLTGGAVGTGELFF
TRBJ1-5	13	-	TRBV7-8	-	TGTGCCAGCAGCTTAGCAGGGTATCAGCCCCAGCATTTT	CASSLAGYQPQHF
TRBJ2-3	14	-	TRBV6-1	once	TGTGCCAGCCAAAGACTAGGGGGCACAGATACGCAGTATTTT	CASQRLGGTDTQYF
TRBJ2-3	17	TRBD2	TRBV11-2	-	TGTGCCAGCAGCTTAGGGCAAGCGGGGGGGCTTCTAGATACGCAGTATTTT	CASSLGQAGGLLDTQYF
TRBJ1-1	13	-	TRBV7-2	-	TGTGCCAGCAGCTTAATCGAGGGGGCTGAAGCTTTCTTT	CASSLIEGAEAFF
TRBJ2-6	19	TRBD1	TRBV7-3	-	TGTGCCAGCAGCTTCACGACAGGGCTAGATTCGCCTGGGGCCAACGTCCTGACTTTC	CASSFTTGLDSPGANVLTF
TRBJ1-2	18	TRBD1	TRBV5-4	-	TGTGCCAGCAGCTTGGTAGGGACAGGGGGCGCTTCGGGCGGTGGCTACACCTTC	CASSLVGTGGASGGGYTF
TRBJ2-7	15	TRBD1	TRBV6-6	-	TGTGCCAGCAGTTACTCGTCGGGACAGTCCTACGAGCAGTACTTC	CASSYSSGQSYEQYF
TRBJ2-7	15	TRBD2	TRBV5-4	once	TGTGCCAGCAGCCCCCGGGGGGGCACTTTTGGCGAGCAGTACTTC	CASSPRGGTFGEQYF
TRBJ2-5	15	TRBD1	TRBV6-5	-	TGTGCCACTCGACCGGGGACAGGGTGGACAGAGACCCAGTACTTC	CATRPGTGWTETQYF
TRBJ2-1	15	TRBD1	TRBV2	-	TGTGCCAGCAGTGAAGGGACGGCAGGGGGCCATGAGCAGTTCTTC	CASSEGTAGGHEQFF
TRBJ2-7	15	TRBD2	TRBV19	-	TGTGCCACTTCGCCGGGACTAGACCTCTCCTACGAGCAGTACTTC	CATSPGLDLSYEQYF
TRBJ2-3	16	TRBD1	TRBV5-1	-	TGCGCCAGCAGCTTGGTGGGGACAGACGGGTCAGATACGCAGTATTTT	CASSLVGTDGSDTQYF
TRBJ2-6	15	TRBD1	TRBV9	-	TGTGCCAGCAGAGAGGACAGGGCGGGGGCCAACGTCCTGACTTTC	CASREDRAGANVLTF
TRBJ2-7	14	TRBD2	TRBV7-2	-	TGTGCCAGCACCTTAGCGGGGGTATTATACGAGCAGTACTTC	CASTLAGVLYEQYF
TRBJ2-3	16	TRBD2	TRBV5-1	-	TGCGCCAGCAGCTTGGAGCTAGCGGGTAGCACAGATACGCAGTATTTT	CASSLELAGSTDTQYF
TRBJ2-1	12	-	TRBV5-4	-	TGTGTCGTCAACAGCGGCTACAATGAGCAGTTCTTC	CVVNSGYNEQFF
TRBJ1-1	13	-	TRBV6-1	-	TGTGCCAGCAGTGACAGAGTGAACACTGAAGCTTTCTTT	CASSDRVNTEAFF
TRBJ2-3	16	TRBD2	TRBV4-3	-	TGCGCCAGCAGCCAGGAACTAGCGCCCGGGACTAATACGCAGTATTTT	CASSQELAPGTNTQYF
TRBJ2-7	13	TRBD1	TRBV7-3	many	TGTGCCAGCAGCTTTGGGACAGGGTACGAGCAGTACTTC	CASSFGTGYEQYF
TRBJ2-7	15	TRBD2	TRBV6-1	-	TGTGCCAGCGTGTGGTCGGCGGGGGGGCCTTACGAGCAGTACTTC	CASVWSAGGPYEQYF
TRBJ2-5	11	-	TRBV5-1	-	TGCGCCAGCAGCCCGGGTCAGACCCAGTACTTC	CASSPGQTQYF
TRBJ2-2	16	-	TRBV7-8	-	TGTGCCAGCAGCTTATTGACCAGGGTCCCCACCGGGGAGCTGTTTTTT	CASSLLTRVPTGELFF
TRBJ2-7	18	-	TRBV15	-	TGTGCCACCAGCAACACCGGAGCCCATACAGCAAGCTCCTACGAGCAGTACTTC	CATSNTGAHTASSYEQYF
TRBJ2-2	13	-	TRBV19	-	TGTGCCAGCCGGGACAAGAACACCGGGGAGCTGTTTTTT	CASRDKNTGELFF
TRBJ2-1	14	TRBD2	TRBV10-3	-	TGTGCCACGTCCTTTAGCGGGGGAAACAATGAGCAGTTCTTC	CATSFSGGNNEQFF
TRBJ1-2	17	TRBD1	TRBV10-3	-	TGTGCCATCAGTGAGTCACTTCCGGGACAGGGGTCTGGAGGCTACACCTTC	CAISESLPGQGSGGYTF
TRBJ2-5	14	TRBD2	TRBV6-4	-	TGTGCCAGGACCTTGGACGGGGGGGCAGAGACCCAGTACTTC	CARTLDGGAETQYF
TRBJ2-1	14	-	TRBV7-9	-	TGTGCCAGCAGCTTATTACTGGCCCAGTGGGCGCAGTTCTTC	CASSLLLAQWAQFF
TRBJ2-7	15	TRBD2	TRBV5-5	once	TGTGCCAGCAGCTTGTTGATAGCGGGGGGCTACGAGCAGTACTTC	CASSLLIAGGYEQYF
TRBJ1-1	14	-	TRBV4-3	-	TGCGCCAGCAGCCGAACGGGGGAGAGCACTGAAGCTTTCTTT	CASSRTGESTEAFF
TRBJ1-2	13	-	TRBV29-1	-	TGCAGCGTTGAAGACCCAGGGATCTATGGCTACACCTTC	CSVEDPGIYGYTF
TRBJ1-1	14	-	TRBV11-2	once	TGTGCCAGCAGCTTATCGGGGTATGGCACTGAAGCTTTCTTT	CASSLSGYGTEAFF
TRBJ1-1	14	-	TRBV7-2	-	TGTGCCAGCAACCAAGGACAGCGAGGCACTGAAGCTTTCTTT	CASNQGQRGTEAFF
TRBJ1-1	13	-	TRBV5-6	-	TGTGCCAGCAGCCCAGGTTTGAACACTGAAGCTTTCTTT	CASSPGLNTEAFF
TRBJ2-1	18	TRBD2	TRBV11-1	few	TGTGCCAGCAGCCTTTATGGGTTAAGGCGGGGGGGCTCTAATGAGCAGTTCTTC	CASSLYGLRRGGSNEQFF
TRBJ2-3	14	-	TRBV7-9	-	TGTGCCAGCAGCTATACAGGTAGCACAGATACGCAGTATTTT	CASSYTGSTDTQYF
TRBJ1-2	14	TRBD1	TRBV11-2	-	TGTGCCAGCAGCTTATTGACAGGGGACTATGGCTACACCTTC	CASSLLTGDYGYTF
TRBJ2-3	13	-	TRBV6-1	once	TGTGCCAGCAGGCAGGGAGGCACAGATACGCAGTATTTT	CASRQGGTDTQYF
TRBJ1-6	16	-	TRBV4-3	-	TGCGCCAGCAGCCAATCCACGGGGGGGCTTGGTTCACCCCTCCACTTT	CASSQSTGGLGSPLHF
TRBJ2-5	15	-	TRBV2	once	TGTGCCAGCAGTGAAGTGGGGGCTAGCAAGGAGACCCAGTACTTC	CASSEVGASKETQYF
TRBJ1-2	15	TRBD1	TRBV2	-	TGTGCCAGCAGTGAAGAGGACAGGGGGCTCGGCGGCTACACCTTC	CASSEEDRGLGGYTF
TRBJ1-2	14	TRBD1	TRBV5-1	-	TGCGCCAGCAGCCTGACAGGGGGAAACTATGGCTACACCTTC	CASSLTGGNYGYTF
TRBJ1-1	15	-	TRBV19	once	TGTGCCAGTAGTATAGATAATCGGCCCTACACTGAAGCTTTCTTT	CASSIDNRPYTEAFF
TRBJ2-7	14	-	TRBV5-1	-	TGCGCCAGCAGCTTGACGGGGGGCCTTTACGAGCAGTACTTC	CASSLTGGLYEQYF
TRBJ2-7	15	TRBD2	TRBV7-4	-	TGTGCCAGCAGCTTATATTGGGGACTAATGGGGGAGCAGTACTTC	CASSLYWGLMGEQYF
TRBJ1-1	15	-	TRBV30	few	TGTGCCTGGAGTGTGAGAGAGGCAGGTAGGACTGAAGCTTTCTTT	CAWSVREAGRTEAFF
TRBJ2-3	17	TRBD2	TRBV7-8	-	TGTGCCAGCAGCTCCCCTAGCGGGGGGCCAATCACAGATACGCAGTATTTT	CASSSPSGGPITDTQYF
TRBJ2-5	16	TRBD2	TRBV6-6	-	TGTGCCAGCAGTTCTCCAGGACTAGCGATACAAGAGACCCAGTACTTC	CASSSPGLAIQETQYF
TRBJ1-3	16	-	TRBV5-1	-	TGCGCCAGCAGCTTGGCCCCAGGAAACTCTGGAAACACCATATATTTT	CASSLAPGNSGNTIYF
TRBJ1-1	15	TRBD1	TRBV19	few	TGTGCCAGTCAGGACCGGACAGGGGCTAACACTGAAGCTTTCTTT	CASQDRTGANTEAFF
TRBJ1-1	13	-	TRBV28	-	TGTGCCAGCAGGTTACAGTTGAACACTGAAGCTTTCTTT	CASRLQLNTEAFF
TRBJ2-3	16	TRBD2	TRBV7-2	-	TGTGCCAGCAGCTTAGGACTAGCGGGGGGGACAGATACGCAGTATTTT	CASSLGLAGGTDTQYF
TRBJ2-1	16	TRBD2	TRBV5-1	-	TGCGCCAGCAGCCTCGGACTAGCGGGGGCCAACAATGAGCAGTTCTTC	CASSLGLAGANNEQFF
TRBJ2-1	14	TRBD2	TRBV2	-	TGTGCCAGCACACTAGGCGGGGGAGTGGGGGAGCAGTTCTTC	CASTLGGGVGEQFF
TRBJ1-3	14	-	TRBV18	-	TGTGCCAGCTCACCTGAAGGGGGAAGGGACACCATATATTTT	CASSPEGGRDTIYF
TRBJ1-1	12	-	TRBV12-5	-	TGTGCTAGTGCAGGGTGGATCAATGAAGCTTTCTTT	CASAGWINEAFF
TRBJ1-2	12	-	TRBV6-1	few	TGTGCCAGCAAAGCAGGGCTTTATGGCTACACCTTC	CASKAGLYGYTF